This TCR beta chain was captured in a study of Siglec-9 on CD8 T cells in melanoma. Trimming removed 2 bases at V and 3 bases at J, with 10 bases between. The length of the CDR3 is 14 residues. CDR1 SGHTA and CDR2 FQGTGA come from the germline V gene. Sequencing was performed with immunoSEQ multiplex PCR; in TCRdb, only in-frame clones are kept and a portion is missing. The sample comprises around 35,000 clones, 84% of which are singletons, and around 1.7% rests with the top ten. The clonotype originates from a human donor in good health. This chain joins TRBV7-3 and TRBJ2-5, with a possible D match to TRBD1 (6 bases). The sequenced sample was Siglec-9- CD8+ T cells sorted from blood. CDR3 coding DNA: TGTGCCAGCAGCTTAGGGGCAGGGGAAGAGACCCAGTACTTC. This translates into CASSLGAGEETQYF.